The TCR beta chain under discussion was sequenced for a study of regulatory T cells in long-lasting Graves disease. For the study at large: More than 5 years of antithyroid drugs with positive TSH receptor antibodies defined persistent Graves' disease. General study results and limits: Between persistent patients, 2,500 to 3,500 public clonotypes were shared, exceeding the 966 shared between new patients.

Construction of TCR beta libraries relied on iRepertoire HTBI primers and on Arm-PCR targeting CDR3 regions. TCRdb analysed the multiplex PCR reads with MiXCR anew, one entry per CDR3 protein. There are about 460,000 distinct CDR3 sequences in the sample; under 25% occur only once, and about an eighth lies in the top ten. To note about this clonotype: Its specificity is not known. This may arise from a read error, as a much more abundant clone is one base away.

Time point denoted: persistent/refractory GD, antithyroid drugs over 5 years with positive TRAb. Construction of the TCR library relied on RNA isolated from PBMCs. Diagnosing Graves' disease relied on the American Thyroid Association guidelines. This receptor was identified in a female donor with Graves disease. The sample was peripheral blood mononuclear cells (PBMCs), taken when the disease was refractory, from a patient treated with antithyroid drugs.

The CDR3 DNA follows: TGTGCCACCTGCAGAGATCAGGGTCAGCCCCAGCATTTT. Translated: CATCRDQGQPQHF. The rearrangement joins TRBV15 to TRBJ1-5; maybe TRBD1 (5 bases). This CDR3 has 13 amino acids. From germline, CDR1 is LNHNV and CDR2 YYDKDF (reference sequence).